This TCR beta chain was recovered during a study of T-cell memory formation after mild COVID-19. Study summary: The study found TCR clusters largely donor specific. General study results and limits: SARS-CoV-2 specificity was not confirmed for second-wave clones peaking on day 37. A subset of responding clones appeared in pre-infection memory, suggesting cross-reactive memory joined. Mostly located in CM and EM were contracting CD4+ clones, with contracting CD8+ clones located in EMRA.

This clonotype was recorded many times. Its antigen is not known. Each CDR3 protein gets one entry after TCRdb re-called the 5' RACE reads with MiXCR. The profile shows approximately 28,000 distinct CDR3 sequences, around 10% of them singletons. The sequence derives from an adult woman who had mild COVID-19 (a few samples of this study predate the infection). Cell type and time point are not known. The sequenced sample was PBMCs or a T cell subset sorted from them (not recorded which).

The CDR3 here is CASSPRWAYGYTF. The DNA of the CDR3 is TGTGCCAGCAGCCCGCGGTGGGCCTATGGCTACACCTTC. The chain carries TRBV11-2 and TRBJ1-2; D is unclear. Germline V lookup: CDR1 SGHAT, CDR2 FQNNGV. The CDR3 runs to 13 residues. The V end lost 5 bases, the J end lost 4 bases, and 11 bases lay between the germline ends.